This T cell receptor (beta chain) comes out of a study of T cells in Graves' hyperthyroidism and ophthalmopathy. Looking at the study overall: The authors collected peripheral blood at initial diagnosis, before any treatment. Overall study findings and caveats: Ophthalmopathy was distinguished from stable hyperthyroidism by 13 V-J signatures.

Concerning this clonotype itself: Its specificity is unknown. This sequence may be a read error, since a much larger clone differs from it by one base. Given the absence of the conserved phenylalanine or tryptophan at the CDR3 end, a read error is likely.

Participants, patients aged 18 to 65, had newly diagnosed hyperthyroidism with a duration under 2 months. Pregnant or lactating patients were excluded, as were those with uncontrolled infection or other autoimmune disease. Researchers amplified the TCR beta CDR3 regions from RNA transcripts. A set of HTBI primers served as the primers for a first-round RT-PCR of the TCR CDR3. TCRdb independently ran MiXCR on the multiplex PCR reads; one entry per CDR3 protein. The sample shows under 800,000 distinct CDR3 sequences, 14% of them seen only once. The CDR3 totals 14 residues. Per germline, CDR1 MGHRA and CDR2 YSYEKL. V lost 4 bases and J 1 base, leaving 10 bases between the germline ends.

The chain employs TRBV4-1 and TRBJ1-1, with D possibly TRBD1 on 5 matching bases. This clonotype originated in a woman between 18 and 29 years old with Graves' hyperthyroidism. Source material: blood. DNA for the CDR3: TGCGCCAGCAGCCGCGCGGACACGAACACTGAAGCTTTCTCT. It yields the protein CASSRADTNTEAFS.